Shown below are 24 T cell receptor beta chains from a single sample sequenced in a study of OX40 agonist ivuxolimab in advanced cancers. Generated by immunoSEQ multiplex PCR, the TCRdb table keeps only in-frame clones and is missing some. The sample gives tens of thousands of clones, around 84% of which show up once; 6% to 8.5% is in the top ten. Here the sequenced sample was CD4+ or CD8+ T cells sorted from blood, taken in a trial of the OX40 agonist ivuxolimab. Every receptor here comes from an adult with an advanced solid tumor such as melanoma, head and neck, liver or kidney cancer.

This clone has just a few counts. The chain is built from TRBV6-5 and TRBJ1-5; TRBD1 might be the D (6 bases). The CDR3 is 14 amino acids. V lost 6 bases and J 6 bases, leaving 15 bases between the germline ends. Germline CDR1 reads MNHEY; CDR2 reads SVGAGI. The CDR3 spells CASSRQVQGQPQHF. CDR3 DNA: TGTGCCAGCAGCCGACAGGTCCAGGGTCAGCCCCAGCATTTT.

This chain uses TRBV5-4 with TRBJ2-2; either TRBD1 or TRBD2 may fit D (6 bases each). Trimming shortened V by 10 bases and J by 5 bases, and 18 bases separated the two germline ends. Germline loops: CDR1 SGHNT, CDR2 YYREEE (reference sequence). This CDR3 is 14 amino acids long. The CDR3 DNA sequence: TGTGCCGGGCATATAGGGGGGCGGACCGGGGAGCTGTTTTTT. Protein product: CAGHIGGRTGELFF.

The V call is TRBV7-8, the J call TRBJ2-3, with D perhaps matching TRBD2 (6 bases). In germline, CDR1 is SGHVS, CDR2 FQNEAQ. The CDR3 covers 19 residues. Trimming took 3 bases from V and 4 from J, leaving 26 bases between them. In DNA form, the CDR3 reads TGTGCCAGCAGCTTCCATAAGTTGGGGGGAGCGGGCCTCGCAGATACGCAGTATTTT. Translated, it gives CASSFHKLGGAGLADTQYF.

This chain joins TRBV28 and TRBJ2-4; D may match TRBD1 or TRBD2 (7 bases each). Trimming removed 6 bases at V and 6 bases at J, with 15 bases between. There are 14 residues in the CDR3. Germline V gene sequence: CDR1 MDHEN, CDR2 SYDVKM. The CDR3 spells CASRAGGGGNIQYF. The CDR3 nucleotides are TGTGCCAGCAGGGCAGGGGGGGGCGGAAACATTCAGTACTTC.

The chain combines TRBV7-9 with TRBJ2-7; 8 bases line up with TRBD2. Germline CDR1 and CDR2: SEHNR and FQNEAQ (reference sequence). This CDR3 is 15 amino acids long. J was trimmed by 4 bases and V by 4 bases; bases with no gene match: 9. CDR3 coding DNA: TGTGCCAGCAGCTCCCCAGTAGCGGGAATGTACGAGCAGTACTTC. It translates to CASSSPVAGMYEQYF.

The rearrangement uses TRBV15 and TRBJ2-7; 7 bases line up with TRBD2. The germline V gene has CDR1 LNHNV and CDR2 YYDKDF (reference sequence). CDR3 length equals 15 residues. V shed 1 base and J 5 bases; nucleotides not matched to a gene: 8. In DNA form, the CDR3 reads TGTGCCACCAGCAGAGGAGGGAGGGTGAGCGACGAGCAGTACTTC. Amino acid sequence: CATSRGGRVSDEQYF.

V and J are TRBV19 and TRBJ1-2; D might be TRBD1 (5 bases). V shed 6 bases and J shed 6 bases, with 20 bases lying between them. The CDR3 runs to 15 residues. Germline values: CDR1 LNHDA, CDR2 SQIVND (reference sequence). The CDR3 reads CASRYQGDGVDGYTF. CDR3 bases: TGTGCCAGTAGATACCAAGGGGATGGTGTTGATGGCTACACCTTC.

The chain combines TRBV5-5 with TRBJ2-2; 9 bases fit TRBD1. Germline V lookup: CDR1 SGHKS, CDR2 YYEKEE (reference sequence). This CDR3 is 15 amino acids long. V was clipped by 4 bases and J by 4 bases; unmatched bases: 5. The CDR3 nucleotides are TGTGCCAGCAGCAGGGGACAGGGACCCACCGGGGAGCTGTTTTTT. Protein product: CASSRGQGPTGELFF. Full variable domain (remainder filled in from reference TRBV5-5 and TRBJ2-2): DAGVTQSPTHLIKTRGQQVTLRCSPISGHKSVSWYQQVLGQGPQFIFQYYEKEERGRGNFPDRFSARQFPNYSSELNVNALLLGDSALYLCASSRGQGPTGELFFGEGSRLTVL.

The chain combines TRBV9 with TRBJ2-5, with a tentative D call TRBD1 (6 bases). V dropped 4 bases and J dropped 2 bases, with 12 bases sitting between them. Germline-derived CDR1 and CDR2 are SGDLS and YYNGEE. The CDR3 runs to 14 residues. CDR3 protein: CASSLGQTQETQYF. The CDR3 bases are TGTGCCAGCAGCCTAGGACAGACTCAAGAGACCCAGTACTTC.

CDR3 region: CASSLSRPQETQYF. The CDR3, as DNA: TGTGCCAGCAGCTTAAGCCGGCCCCAAGAGACCCAGTACTTC. This sequence joins TRBV7-2 and TRBJ2-5; no definite D call. The CDR3 length is 14 residues. The germline V gene encodes CDR1 SGHTA and CDR2 FQGNSA. Trimming removed 2 bases from V and 1 base from J, with 8 bases in between.

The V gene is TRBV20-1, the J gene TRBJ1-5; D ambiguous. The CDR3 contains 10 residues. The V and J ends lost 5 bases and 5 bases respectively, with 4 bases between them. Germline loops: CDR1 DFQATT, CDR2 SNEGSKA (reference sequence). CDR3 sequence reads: CSAFDQPQHF. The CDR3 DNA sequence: TGCAGTGCTTTTGATCAGCCCCAGCATTTT.

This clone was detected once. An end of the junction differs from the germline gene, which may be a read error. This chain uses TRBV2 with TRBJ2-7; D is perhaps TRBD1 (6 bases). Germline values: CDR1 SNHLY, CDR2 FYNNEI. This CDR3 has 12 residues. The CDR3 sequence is CASSRTAPQGKF. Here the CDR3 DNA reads TGTGCCAGCAGTAGGACAGCCCCCCAGGGAAAGTTC.

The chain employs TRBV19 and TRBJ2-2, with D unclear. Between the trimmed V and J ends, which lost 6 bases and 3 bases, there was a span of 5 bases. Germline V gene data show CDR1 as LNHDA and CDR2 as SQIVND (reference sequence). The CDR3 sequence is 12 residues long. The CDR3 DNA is TGTGCCAGTAGCACCCACACCGGGGAGCTGTTTTTT. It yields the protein CASSTHTGELFF.

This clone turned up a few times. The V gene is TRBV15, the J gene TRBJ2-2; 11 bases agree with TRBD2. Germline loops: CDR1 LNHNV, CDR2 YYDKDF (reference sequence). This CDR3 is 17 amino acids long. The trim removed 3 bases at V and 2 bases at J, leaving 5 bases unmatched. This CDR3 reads CATSSRLAGGNTGELFF. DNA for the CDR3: TGTGCCACCAGCAGCCGCCTAGCGGGAGGTAACACCGGGGAGCTGTTTTTT. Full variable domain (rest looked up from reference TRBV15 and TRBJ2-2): DAMVIQNPRYQVTQFGKPVTLSCSQTLNHNVMYWYQQKSSQAPKLLFHYYDKDFNNEADTPDNFQSRRPNTSFCFLDIRSPGLGDTAMYLCATSSRLAGGNTGELFFGEGSRLTVL.

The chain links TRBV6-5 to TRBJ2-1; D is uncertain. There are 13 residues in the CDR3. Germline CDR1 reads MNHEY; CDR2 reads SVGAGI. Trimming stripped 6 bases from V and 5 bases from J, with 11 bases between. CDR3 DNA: TGTGCCAGCAGCCCATCTAGGAACAATGAGCAGTTCTTC. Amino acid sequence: CASSPSRNNEQFF.

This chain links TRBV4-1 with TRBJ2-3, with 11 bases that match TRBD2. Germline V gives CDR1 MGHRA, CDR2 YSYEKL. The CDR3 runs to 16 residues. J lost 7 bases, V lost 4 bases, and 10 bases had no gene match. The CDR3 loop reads CASSPPASGRTNTQYF. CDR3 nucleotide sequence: TGCGCCAGCAGCCCGCCCGCTAGCGGGAGGACGAATACGCAGTATTTT.

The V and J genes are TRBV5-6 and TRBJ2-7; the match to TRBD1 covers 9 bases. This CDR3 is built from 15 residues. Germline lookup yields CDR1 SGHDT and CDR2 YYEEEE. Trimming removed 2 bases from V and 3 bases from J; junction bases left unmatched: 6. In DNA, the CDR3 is TGTGCCAGCAGCTTCTGGGACAGGGTAGTCTACGAGCAGTACGTC. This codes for CASSFWDRVVYEQYV.

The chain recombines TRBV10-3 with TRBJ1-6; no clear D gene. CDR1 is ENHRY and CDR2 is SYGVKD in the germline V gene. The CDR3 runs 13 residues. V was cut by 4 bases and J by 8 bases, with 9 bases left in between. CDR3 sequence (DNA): TGTGCCATCAGTGTACAGCCAGATTCACCCCTCCACTTT. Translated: CAISVQPDSPLHF.

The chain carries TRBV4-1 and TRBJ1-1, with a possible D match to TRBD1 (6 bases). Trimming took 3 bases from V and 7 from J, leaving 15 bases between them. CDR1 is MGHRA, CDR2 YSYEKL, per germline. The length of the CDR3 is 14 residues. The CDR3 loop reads CASSHAGGAGEAFF. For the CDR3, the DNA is TGCGCCAGCAGCCACGCGGGGGGGGCGGGTGAAGCTTTCTTT.

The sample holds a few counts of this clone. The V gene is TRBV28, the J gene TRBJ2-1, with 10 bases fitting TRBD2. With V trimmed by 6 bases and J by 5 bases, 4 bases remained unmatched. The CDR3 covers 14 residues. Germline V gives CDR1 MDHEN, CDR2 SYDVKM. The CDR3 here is CASRQLAGNNEQFF. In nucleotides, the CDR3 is TGTGCCAGCAGGCAACTAGCGGGGAACAATGAGCAGTTCTTC.

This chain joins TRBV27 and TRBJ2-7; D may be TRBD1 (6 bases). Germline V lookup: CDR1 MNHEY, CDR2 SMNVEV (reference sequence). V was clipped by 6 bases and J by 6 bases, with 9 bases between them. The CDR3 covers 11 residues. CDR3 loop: CASRQGLEQYF. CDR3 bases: TGTGCCAGCAGACAGGGTCTCGAGCAGTACTTC.

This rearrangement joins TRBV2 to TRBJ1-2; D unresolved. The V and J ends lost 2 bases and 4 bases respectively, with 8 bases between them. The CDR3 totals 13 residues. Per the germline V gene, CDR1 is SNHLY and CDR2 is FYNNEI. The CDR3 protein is CASSEFEGYGYTF. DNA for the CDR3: TGTGCCAGCAGTGAATTTGAGGGCTATGGCTACACCTTC.

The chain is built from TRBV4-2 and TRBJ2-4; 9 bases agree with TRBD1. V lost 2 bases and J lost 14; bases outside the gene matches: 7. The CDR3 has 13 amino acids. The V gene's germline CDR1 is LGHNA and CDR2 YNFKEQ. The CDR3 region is CASSQRTGDMKYF. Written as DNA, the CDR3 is TGTGCCAGCAGCCAAAGGACAGGGGATATGAAGTACTTC.

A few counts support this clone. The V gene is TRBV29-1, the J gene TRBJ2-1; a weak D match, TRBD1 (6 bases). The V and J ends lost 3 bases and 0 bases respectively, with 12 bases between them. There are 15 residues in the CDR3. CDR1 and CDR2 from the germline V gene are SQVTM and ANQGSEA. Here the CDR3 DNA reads TGCAGCGTTGATGGTGCAGGGGACTCCTACAATGAGCAGTTCTTC. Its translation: CSVDGAGDSYNEQFF.